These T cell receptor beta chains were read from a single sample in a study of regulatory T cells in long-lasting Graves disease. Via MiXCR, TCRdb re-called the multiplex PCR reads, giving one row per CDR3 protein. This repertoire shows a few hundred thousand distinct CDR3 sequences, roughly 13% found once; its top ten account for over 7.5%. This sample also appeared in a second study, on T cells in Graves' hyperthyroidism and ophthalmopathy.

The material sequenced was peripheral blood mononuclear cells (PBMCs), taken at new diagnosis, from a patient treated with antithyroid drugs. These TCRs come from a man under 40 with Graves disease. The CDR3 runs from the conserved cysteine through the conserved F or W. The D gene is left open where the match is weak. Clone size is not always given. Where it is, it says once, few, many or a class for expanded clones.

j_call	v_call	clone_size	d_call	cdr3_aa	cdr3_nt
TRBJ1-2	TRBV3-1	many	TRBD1	CASSDWTGDGYTF	TGTGCCAGCAGCGATTGGACAGGTGATGGCTACACCTTC
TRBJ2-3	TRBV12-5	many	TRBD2	CASPPTSGSTDTQYF	TGTGCTAGCCCCCCCACTAGCGGCAGCACAGATACGCAGTATTTT
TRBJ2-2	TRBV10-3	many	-	CAISEGGNTGELFF	TGTGCCATCAGTGAGGGGGGGAACACCGGGGAGCTGTTTTTT
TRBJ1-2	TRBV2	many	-	CASSGQEGYGYTF	TGTGCCAGCAGTGGACAGGAGGGGTATGGCTACACCTTC
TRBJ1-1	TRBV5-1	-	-	CASNPRRGENTEAFF	TGCGCCAGCAACCCCCGCCGTGGGGAGAACACTGAAGCTTTCTTT
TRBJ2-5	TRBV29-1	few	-	CSAGLGETQYF	TGCAGCGCCGGACTCGGAGAGACCCAGTACTTC
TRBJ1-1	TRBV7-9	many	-	CASSREPGNTEAFF	TGTGCCAGCAGCCGCGAACCTGGGAACACTGAAGCTTTCTTT
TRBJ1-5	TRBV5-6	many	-	CASTTRGGHQPQHF	TGTGCCAGCACCACTCGGGGGGGCCATCAGCCCCAGCATTTT
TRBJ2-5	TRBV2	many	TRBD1	CASSPLGQGWQETQYF	TGTGCCAGCAGCCCACTCGGACAGGGATGGCAAGAGACCCAGTACTTC
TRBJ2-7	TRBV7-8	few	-	CASSSNLAHEQYF	TGTGCCAGCAGCTCGAATTTGGCCCACGAGCAGTACTTC
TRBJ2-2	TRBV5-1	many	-	CASSPKEGGNTGELFF	TGCGCCAGCAGCCCGAAGGAGGGCGGGAACACCGGGGAGCTGTTTTTT
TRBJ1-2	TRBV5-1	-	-	CASSLYQGSGYGYTF	TGCGCCAGCAGCTTGTATCAGGGGAGCGGCTATGGCTACACCTTC
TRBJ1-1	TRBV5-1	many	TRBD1	CASSPGGTGARTEAFF	TGCGCCAGCAGCCCTGGGGGGACAGGGGCGCGCACTGAAGCTTTCTTT
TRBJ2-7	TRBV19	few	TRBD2	CASNPGTRAYEQYF	TGTGCCAGTAACCCCGGGACTAGAGCCTACGAGCAGTACTTC
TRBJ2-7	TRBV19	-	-	CASSIRSGTGNYEQYF	TGTGCCAGTAGTATCCGATCCGGGACTGGGAACTACGAGCAGTACTTC
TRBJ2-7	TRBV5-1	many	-	CASSLASDRESYEQYF	TGCGCCAGCAGCTTGGCCTCGGACAGAGAGTCCTACGAGCAGTACTTC
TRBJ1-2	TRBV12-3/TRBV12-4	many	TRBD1	CASSFPGQLAGTF	TGTGCCAGCAGTTTTCCGGGACAGCTGGCTGGAACCTTC
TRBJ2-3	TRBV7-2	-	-	CASSLFPTDTQYF	TGTGCCAGCAGCTTATTTCCCACAGATACGCAGTATTTT
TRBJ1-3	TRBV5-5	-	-	CASSFSAGSSGNTIYF	TGTGCCAGCAGCTTCTCTGCGGGGAGCTCTGGAAACACCATATATTTT
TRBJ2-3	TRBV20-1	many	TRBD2	CSASTREGRRDTQYF	TGCAGTGCTAGTACCCGGGAGGGCCGACGAGATACGCAGTATTTT
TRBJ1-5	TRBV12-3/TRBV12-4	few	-	CASSFHWDRGGGVGGNQPQHF	TGTGCCAGCAGTTTTCACTGGGATCGGGGAGGGGGAGTCGGGGGCAATCAGCCCCAGCATTTT
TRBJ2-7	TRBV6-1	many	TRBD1	CASRIDRGSSYEQYF	TGTGCCAGCAGGATCGACAGGGGAAGTTCCTACGAGCAGTACTTC
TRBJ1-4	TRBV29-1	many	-	CSVEAGISTNEKLFF	TGCAGCGTTGAAGCAGGAATAAGCACTAATGAAAAACTGTTTTTT
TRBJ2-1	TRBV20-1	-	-	CSARDNSARGYGQFF	TGCAGTGCTAGAGATAATAGCGCCCGTGGATATGGGCAGTTCTTC
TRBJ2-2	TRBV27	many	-	CASTKTANTGELFF	TGTGCCAGCACTAAAACAGCGAACACCGGGGAGCTGTTTTTT
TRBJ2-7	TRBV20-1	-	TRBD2	CSARDLGTSGYEQYF	TGCAGTGCTAGAGATCTAGGGACTAGCGGCTACGAGCAGTACTTC
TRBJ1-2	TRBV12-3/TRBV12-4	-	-	CASSGDGYGYTF	TGTGCCAGCAGTGGGGACGGCTATGGCTACACCTTC
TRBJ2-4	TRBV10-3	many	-	CAISALGNIQYF	TGTGCCATCAGTGCCCTTGGAAACATTCAGTACTTC
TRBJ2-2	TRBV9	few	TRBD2	CASSVLAGVTGELFF	TGTGCCAGCAGCGTACTAGCGGGAGTTACCGGGGAGCTGTTTTTT
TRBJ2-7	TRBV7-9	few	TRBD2	CASSFNGGENPYEQYF	TGTGCCAGCAGCTTTAATGGGGGGGAGAATCCCTACGAGCAGTACTTC